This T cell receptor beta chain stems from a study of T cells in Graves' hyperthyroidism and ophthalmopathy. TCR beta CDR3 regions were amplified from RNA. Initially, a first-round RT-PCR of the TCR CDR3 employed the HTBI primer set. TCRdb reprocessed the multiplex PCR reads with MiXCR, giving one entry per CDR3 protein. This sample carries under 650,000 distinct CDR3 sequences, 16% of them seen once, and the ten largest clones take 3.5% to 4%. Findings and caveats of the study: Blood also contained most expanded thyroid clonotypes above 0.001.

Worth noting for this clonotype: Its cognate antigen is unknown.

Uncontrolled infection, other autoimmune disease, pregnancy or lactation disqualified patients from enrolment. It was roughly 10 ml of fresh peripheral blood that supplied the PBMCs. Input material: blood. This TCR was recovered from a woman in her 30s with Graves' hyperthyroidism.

CDR3 nucleotide sequence: TGTGCCAGCAGCTTCGCCCCCTTCCCGGGACTAGCGGGAGGAGGGACCCAAGAGACCCAGTACTTC. Its protein product is CASSFAPFPGLAGGGTQETQYF. The chain joins TRBV11-2 to TRBJ2-5; 15 bases are a match to TRBD2. Trimming at V came to 3 bases and at J to 1 base, leaving 18 bases not matched to a gene. Germline CDR1 and CDR2: SGHAT and FQNNGV. This CDR3 contains 22 residues.